Below, one TCR beta chain is given with its context. Its antigen is not yet known. There are no base qualities to consult, and no much larger clone falls within one base. Explained via the paper, the time point label denotes: about 28 days (+/-7) after the second vaccine dose. Because spike-specific TCR depth and breadth did not differ between the two schedules, AZD1222 recipients who got a second dose at roughly 4 weeks were pooled with those who got a second dose at roughly 12 weeks. Vaccinee samples were obtained from the UK trials COV001 and COV002, which included a single-blind randomized controlled phase 2/3 trial of AZD1222 (ChAdOx1 nCoV-19) in healthy adults. For TCRbeta chain sequencing, PBMC samples from trial participants were taken at day 0 and at day 28 after the second dose. This sample was taken from a study of T cell responses to AZD1222 COVID-19 vaccine (dated by TCRdb to the early 2020s). Notes on the research overall: A total of approximately 250 trial participants underwent TCR sequencing, of whom under 220 had received two doses of AZD1222 and about 25 had received two doses of the MenACWY control vaccine. Trial participants were enrolled by age into subgroups of 18-55, 56-69 and 70-plus years, and around 150, 28 and 57 TCR-sequenced participants, respectively, were included in these subgroups.

Reading the germline V gene (reference sequence) gives CDR1 DFQATT and CDR2 SNEGSKA. Deletion took 3 bases off V and 3 bases off J, with a span of 11 bases between the germline ends. Including cysteine and phenylalanine, the CDR3 has 13 amino acids. Only the CDR3 region is kept as DNA, spanning 39 bases read in frame from base 1. The CDR3 regions of human TCRbeta chains were analyzed by immunosequencing. The paper's processing steps were these. TCRs in the repertoires were matched against a reference library of SARS-CoV-2-specific TCRs that had been generated with the MIRA antigen-specificity platform. Breadth was defined as the fraction of unique TCRs that were SARS-CoV-2-associated, and depth was defined as the fraction of total T cells that were SARS-CoV-2-associated. Using the MIRA data, every spike-specific TCR was mapped to the spike region that the TCR reacted to and assigned to either a CD4 or a CD8 class. Log10-transformed breadth and depth values were compared by one-way ANOVA with Sidak's multiple comparisons tests. TCRdb's version of the immuneACCESS table is confined to in-frame rearrangements and falls short of the full clone set. An unresolved V gene accounts for under half of the shortfall where checked; the remainder is of unknown origin. Clone size and V and J calls were adopted from that table, with D and trimming inferred from the DNA. Counted in this sample were about 140,000 clones; more than 85% of them appeared once. Clones ranked in the top ten supply 3.5% to 4.5% of the sample.

General findings and caveats noted by the study authors: The 56-69-year group was small, and its depth increase did not reach significance, likely because of low power. Most participants were white British and females outnumbered males, and the authors suggested that clonal diversity may have been underestimated. After two AZD1222 doses, spike-specific TCR breadth and depth were significantly higher than at day 0 and than in MenACWY recipients. Vaccine-associated CD4 TCRs spanned the whole spike protein, with dominant responses in regions 160-218 and 743-854. Conclusions about previously exposed vaccinees are limited, since just 5 to 7 AZD1222 recipients were seropositive for SARS-CoV-2 at baseline. Epitopes outside the regions mutated in the B.1.351 and B.1.1.7 variants were reportedly recognized by nearly half of the unique spike-specific TCRs. Because no day 14 peak-response samples were available, the repertoires could be characterized only after the peak T cell response.

This receptor chain uses TRBV20-1 and TRBJ1-2; the D gene is not confidently resolved. The sample was peripheral blood, taken 28 days after the second AZD1222 dose. The TCR sequence derives from an adult who received the AZD1222 COVID-19 vaccine. The DNA reads as follows: TGCAGTGCTAGTCCGGGAAGGGACTATGGCTACACCTTC. It is translated as CSASPGRDYGYTF.